The 21 T cell receptor beta chains listed next were all sequenced from one sample in a study of T cell responses to AZD1222 COVID-19 vaccine. Measured with immunoSEQ multiplex PCR; TCRdb has only the in-frame clones, and not every one. This sample has about 140,000 clones; about 90% occur once, and the top ten carry roughly 4%. This specimen consisted of peripheral blood, obtained 28 days after the second AZD1222 dose. The receptors were gathered from an adult who received the AZD1222 COVID-19 vaccine.

This chain uses TRBV19 with TRBJ2-2, with 9 bases fitting TRBD2. The length of the CDR3 is 15 residues. V shed 6 bases, J shed 6 bases, and the junction held 8 bases outside the gene matches. Germline V gene sequence: CDR1 LNHDA, CDR2 SQIVND (reference sequence). The CDR3 here is CASRGVAGVSGELFF. In DNA, the CDR3 is TGTGCCAGTAGAGGAGTAGCGGGAGTGTCCGGGGAGCTGTTTTTT.

The chain combines TRBV20-1 with TRBJ1-2; possible D gene TRBD1, 5 bases. The V gene's germline CDR1 is DFQATT and CDR2 SNEGSKA (reference sequence). V was trimmed by 3 bases and J by 2 bases, leaving 10 bases between them. The CDR3 consists of 13 residues. DNA for the CDR3: TGCAGTGCTAGTAGGGGCCTCAACTATGGCTACACCTTC. Amino acids: CSASRGLNYGYTF.

The rearrangement joins TRBV6-5 to TRBJ2-7, with no clear D. V was shortened by 4 bases and J by 3 bases, with 7 bases between the two germline ends. Germline V gives CDR1 MNHEY, CDR2 SVGAGI. This CDR3 has 12 residues. CDR3 sequence reads: CASSSTSYEQYF. The CDR3 DNA follows: TGTGCCAGCAGTTCGACAAGCTACGAGCAGTACTTC.

The rearrangement joins TRBV27 to TRBJ2-7; D is unclear. Germline lookup yields CDR1 MNHEY and CDR2 SMNVEV (reference sequence). CDR3 length: 12 amino acids. With 0 bases removed from V and 5 bases from J, the gap between germline ends came to 5 bases. The CDR3 reads CASSLSGHEQYF. The CDR3 DNA reads TGTGCCAGCAGTTTATCCGGGCACGAGCAGTACTTC.

This clone was observed a single time. The V and J genes are TRBV12-5 and TRBJ1-3; D is unclear. CDR3 length: 15 amino acids. The V gene lost 0 bases and the J gene lost 0 bases, with 6 bases spanning the gap. Per the germline V gene, CDR1 is LGHNT and CDR2 is FRNRAP. CDR3 nucleotides: TGTGCTAGTGGTTTGGTAATCGGCTCTGGAAACACCATATATTTT. Protein sequence: CASGLVIGSGNTIYF.

With respect to this clone: Distinct nucleotide sequences in the sample also encode this CDR3. The V call is TRBV5-1, the J call TRBJ2-7; TRBD2 might be the D (5 bases). The V gene's germline CDR1 is SGHRS and CDR2 YFSETQ. This CDR3 contains 11 residues. V was pared by 4 bases and J by 4 bases, with 6 bases between. CDR3 loop: CASSRGYEQYF. Here the CDR3 DNA reads TGCGCCAGCAGCCGAGGGTACGAGCAGTACTTC.

The chain combines TRBV4-1 with TRBJ2-3, with a possible D match to TRBD2 (5 bases). The ends were cut back, 2 bases at V and 2 bases at J, with 8 bases in the middle. CDR3 length: 14 residues. CDR1 and CDR2 from the germline V gene are MGHRA and YSYEKL. CDR3 amino acids: CASSQTGTTDTQYF. The CDR3 DNA reads TGCGCCAGCAGCCAAACGGGAACCACAGATACGCAGTATTTT.

DNA for the CDR3: TGTGCCACCCCCGGGGAGCAGTACTTC. This gives the protein CATPGEQYF. The rearrangement uses TRBV19 and TRBJ2-7; D is uncertain. The CDR3 length is 9 residues. Germline assignment: CDR1 LNHDA and CDR2 SQIVND (reference sequence). Trimming cost V 10 bases and J 7 bases, with 8 bases left between them. The full variable domain, in which reference TRBV19 and TRBJ2-7 provide the parts outside the CDR3, is DGGITQSPKYLFRKEGQNVTLSCEQNLNHDAMYWYRQDPGQGLRLIYYSQIVNDFQKGDIAEGYSVSREKKESFPLTVTSAQKNPTAFYLCATPGEQYFGPGTRLTVT.

V usage is TRBV3-1 (or the pseudogene TRBV3-2) and J usage is TRBJ2-7; TRBD2 matches at 10 bases. The germline V gene has CDR1 LGHDT and CDR2 YNNKEL (reference sequence). Trimming took 2 bases from V and 7 from J; bases not matched to a gene: 5. The CDR3 extends over 14 amino acids. The CDR3 sequence: CASSQLAGAREQYF. The CDR3 coding sequence is TGTGCCAGCAGCCAACTAGCGGGAGCGAGGGAGCAGTACTTC.

The CDR3 loop reads CASTLWGGLVDTGELFF. The CDR3 coding sequence is TGTGCCAGCACCCTATGGGGGGGACTAGTCGACACCGGGGAGCTGTTTTTT. The rearrangement uses TRBV7-2 and TRBJ2-2; 8 nucleotides align to TRBD2. The germline CDR1 and CDR2 sequences are SGHTA and FQGNSA. V was pared by 7 bases and J by 3 bases, with 13 bases of the junction left unmatched. The CDR3 has 17 residues. Complete variable domain (other parts from reference TRBV7-2 and TRBJ2-2): GAGVSQSPSNKVTEKGKDVELRCDPISGHTALYWYRQSLGQGLEFLIYFQGNSAPDKSGLPSDRFSAERTGGSVSTLTIQRTQQEDSAVYLCASTLWGGLVDTGELFFGEGSRLTVL.

The chain employs TRBV7-2 and TRBJ1-3; D gene unclear. The CDR3 loop spans 14 amino acids. V gave up 8 bases and J gave up 0 bases, with 11 bases separating them. The germline CDR1 and CDR2 sequences are SGHTA and FQGNSA. The CDR3 nucleotides are TGTGCCAGCCGGGAGCGATTCTCTGGAAACACCATATATTTT. This sequence encodes CASRERFSGNTIYF.

The chain uses TRBV11-3 and TRBJ2-5, with 11 bases matching TRBD2. V lost 1 base to trimming and J lost 1 base; unmatched junction nucleotides: 2. Germline lookup yields CDR1 SGHNT and CDR2 YENEEA. CDR3 length equals 16 residues. CDR3 nucleotide sequence: TGTGCCAGCAGCTTAGTACTAGCGGGGGCCCAAGAGACCCAGTACTTC. It encodes CASSLVLAGAQETQYF. Drawing the rest from reference TRBV11-3 and TRBJ2-5, the complete variable domain is EAGVVQSPRYKIIEKKQPVAFWCNPISGHNTLYWYLQNLGQGPELLIRYENEEAVDDSQLPKDRFSAERLKGVDSTLKIQPAELGDSAVYLCASSLVLAGAQETQYFGPGTRLLVL.

The chain combines TRBV7-3 with TRBJ1-2, with D possibly matching TRBD1 (6 bases). The CDR3 length is 13 residues. With 2 bases removed from V and 7 bases from J, the gap between germline ends came to 11 bases. Germline assignment: CDR1 SGHTA and CDR2 FQGTGA. This CDR3 reads CASSLPGAGGYTF. In DNA, the CDR3 is TGTGCCAGCAGCTTACCGGGGGCAGGTGGCTACACCTTC.

The gene calls are TRBV28 and TRBJ2-7; D unclear. This CDR3 has 11 residues. Germline values: CDR1 MDHEN, CDR2 SYDVKM. V shed 2 bases and J shed 2 bases, with 1 base lying between them. CDR3 nucleotides: TGTGCCAGCAGTTTAACCTACGAGCAGTACTTC. Protein: CASSLTYEQYF.

The chain joins TRBV4-3 to TRBJ2-1, with D unresolved. The CDR3 length is 18 residues. Trimming removed 0 bases from V and 8 bases from J, with 23 bases in between. CDR1 and CDR2 from the germline V gene are LGHNA and YSLEER. The CDR3 DNA follows: TGCGCCAGCAGCCAAGATTCGTTCTTCGGCTCCAGGAATCATGAGCAGTTCTTC. Translation: CASSQDSFFGSRNHEQFF.

CDR3 residues: CASGDRGNSPLHF. For the CDR3, the DNA is TGTGCCAGCGGGGACAGGGGAAATTCACCCCTCCACTTT. This chain links TRBV6-5 with TRBJ1-6; TRBD1 aligns across 10 bases. Looked up from germline, CDR1 is MNHEY and CDR2 is SVGAGI. J lost 7 bases, V lost 8 bases, and 2 bases had no gene match. The CDR3 totals 13 residues.

CDR3 protein: CASKCPSTDRGAEQYF. The CDR3 nucleotides are TGTGCCAGCAAGTGCCCCTCCACGGACAGGGGGGCCGAGCAGTACTTC. The chain employs TRBV27 and TRBJ2-7, with 10 bases that match TRBD1. The ends lost 7 bases at V and 6 bases at J; junction bases unmatched: 15. This CDR3 is 16 amino acids long. Germline assignment: CDR1 MNHEY and CDR2 SMNVEV (reference sequence).

This sequence joins TRBV2 and TRBJ1-1; no reliable D call. Between the trimmed V and J ends, which lost 4 bases and 8 bases, there was a span of 17 bases. CDR3 size: 14 residues. Looked up from germline, CDR1 is SNHLY and CDR2 is FYNNEI. The CDR3 region is CASSGVGKGIEAFF. Written as DNA, the CDR3 is TGTGCCAGCAGTGGCGTAGGGAAGGGCATAGAAGCTTTCTTT.

The CDR3 bases are TGTGCCAGCAGCCAAGACTTGAATCAGCCCCAGCATTTT. It codes for CASSQDLNQPQHF. The chain uses TRBV14 and TRBJ1-5; D is undetermined. Germline lookup yields CDR1 SGHDN and CDR2 FVKESK. The CDR3 consists of 13 residues. V lost 0 bases, J lost 4 bases, and 4 bases lay in between. The whole variable domain, remainder taken from reference TRBV14 and TRBJ1-5, is EAGVTQFPSHSVIEKGQTVTLRCDPISGHDNLYWYRRVMGKEIKFLLHFVKESKQDESGMPNNRFLAERTGGTYSTLKVQPAELEDSGVYFCASSQDLNQPQHFGDGTRLSIL.

The chain joins TRBV3-1 (or the pseudogene TRBV3-2) to TRBJ2-3; D unclear. Trimming stripped 0 bases from V and 0 bases from J, with 7 bases between. This CDR3 contains 15 residues. Per the germline V gene, CDR1 is LGHDT and CDR2 is YNNKEL (reference sequence). CDR3 protein: CASSQDTRSTDTQYF. The DNA for the CDR3 is TGTGCCAGCAGCCAAGATACGAGGAGCACAGATACGCAGTATTTT.

The CDR3 spells CASSLTDGSSYNEQFF. CDR3 coding DNA: TGTGCCAGCAGCTTGACTGACGGTAGCTCCTACAATGAGCAGTTCTTC. The chain uses TRBV7-2 and TRBJ2-1; D unclear. Germline V gene data show CDR1 as SGHTA and CDR2 as FQGNSA. Between the trimmed V and J ends, which lost 3 bases and 0 bases, there was a span of 12 bases. The CDR3 runs to 16 residues.